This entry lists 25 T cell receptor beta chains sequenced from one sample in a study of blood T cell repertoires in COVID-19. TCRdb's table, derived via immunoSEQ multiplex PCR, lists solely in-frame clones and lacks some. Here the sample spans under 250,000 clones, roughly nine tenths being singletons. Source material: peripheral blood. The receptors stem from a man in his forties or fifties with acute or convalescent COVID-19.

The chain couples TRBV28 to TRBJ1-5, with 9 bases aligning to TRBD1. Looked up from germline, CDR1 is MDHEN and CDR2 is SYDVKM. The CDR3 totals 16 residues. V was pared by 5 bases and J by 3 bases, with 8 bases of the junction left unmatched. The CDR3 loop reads CASSTPGQGVNQPQHF. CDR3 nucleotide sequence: TGTGCCAGCAGTACTCCGGGACAGGGAGTCAATCAGCCCCAGCATTTT.

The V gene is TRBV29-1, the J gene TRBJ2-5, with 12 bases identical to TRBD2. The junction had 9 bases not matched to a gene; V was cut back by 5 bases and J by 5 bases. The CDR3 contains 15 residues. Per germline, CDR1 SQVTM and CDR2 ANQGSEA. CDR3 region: CSVKTSGRSEETQYF. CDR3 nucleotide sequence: TGCAGCGTTAAGACTAGCGGGAGATCCGAGGAGACCCAGTACTTC. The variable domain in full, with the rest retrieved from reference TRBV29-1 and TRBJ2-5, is SAVISQKPSRDICQRGTSLTIQCQVDSQVTMMFWYRQQPGQSLTLIATANQGSEATYESGFVIDKFPISRPNLTFSTLTVSNMSPEDSSIYLCSVKTSGRSEETQYFGPGTRLLVL.

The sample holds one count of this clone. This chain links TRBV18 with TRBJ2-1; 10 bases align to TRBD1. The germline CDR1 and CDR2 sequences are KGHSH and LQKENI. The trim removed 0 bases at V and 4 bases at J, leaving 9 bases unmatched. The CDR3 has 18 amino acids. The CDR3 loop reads CASSPPTGGPFGYNEQFF. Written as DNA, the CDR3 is TGTGCCAGCTCACCACCGACAGGGGGCCCCTTCGGTTACAATGAGCAGTTCTTC.

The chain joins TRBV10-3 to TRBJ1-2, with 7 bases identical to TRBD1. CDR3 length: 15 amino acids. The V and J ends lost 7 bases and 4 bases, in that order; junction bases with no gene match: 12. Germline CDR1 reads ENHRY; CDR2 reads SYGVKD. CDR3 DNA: TGTGCCATCACCCCTACCGGGACAGAGCCCTATGGCTACACCTTC. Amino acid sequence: CAITPTGTEPYGYTF.

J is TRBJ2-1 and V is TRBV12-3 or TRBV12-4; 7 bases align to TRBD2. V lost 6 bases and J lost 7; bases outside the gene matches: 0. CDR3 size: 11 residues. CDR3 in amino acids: CASSGGNEQFF. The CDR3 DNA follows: TGTGCCAGCAGCGGGGGGAATGAGCAGTTCTTC.

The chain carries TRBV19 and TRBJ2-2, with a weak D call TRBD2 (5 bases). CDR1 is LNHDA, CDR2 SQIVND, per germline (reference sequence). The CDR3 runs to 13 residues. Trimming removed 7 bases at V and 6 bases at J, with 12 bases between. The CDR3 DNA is TGTGCCAGTACTAGCAGCTTTCCCGGGGAGCTGTTTTTT. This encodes CASTSSFPGELFF.

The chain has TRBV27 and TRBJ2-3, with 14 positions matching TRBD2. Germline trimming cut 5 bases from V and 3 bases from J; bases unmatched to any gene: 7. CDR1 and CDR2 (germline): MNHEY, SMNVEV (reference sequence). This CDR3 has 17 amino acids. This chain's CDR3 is CASSPGTSGRRTDTQYF. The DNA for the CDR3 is TGTGCCAGCAGTCCTGGGACTAGCGGGAGAAGGACAGATACGCAGTATTTT.

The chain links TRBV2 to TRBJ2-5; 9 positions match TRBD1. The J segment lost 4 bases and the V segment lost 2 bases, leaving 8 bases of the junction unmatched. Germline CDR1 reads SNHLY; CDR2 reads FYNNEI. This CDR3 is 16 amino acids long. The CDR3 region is CASSETGGGRGETQYF. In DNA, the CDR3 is TGTGCCAGCAGTGAAACAGGGGGCGGCCGTGGAGAGACCCAGTACTTC.

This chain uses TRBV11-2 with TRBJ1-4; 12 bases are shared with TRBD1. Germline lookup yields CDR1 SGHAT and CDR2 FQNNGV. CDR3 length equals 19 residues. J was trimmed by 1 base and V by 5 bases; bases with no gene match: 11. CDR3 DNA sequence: TGTGCCAGCAGCCCTAGAAGGGACAGGGGGCACGTAACTAATGAAAAACTGTTTTTT. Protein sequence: CASSPRRDRGHVTNEKLFF.

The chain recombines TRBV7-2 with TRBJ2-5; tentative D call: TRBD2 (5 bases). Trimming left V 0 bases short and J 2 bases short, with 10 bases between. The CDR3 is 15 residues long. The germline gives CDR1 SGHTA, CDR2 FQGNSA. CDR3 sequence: CASSLARGLQETQYF. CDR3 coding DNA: TGTGCCAGCAGCTTAGCCCGGGGTTTGCAAGAGACCCAGTACTTC.

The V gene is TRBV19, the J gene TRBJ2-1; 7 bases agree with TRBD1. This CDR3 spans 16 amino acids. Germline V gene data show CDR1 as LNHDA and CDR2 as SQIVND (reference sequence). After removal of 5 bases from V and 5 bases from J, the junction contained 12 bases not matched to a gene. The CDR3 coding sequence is TGTGCCAGTAGTCATGACAGGGCAGGTCCCCACAATGAGCAGTTCTTC. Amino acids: CASSHDRAGPHNEQFF.

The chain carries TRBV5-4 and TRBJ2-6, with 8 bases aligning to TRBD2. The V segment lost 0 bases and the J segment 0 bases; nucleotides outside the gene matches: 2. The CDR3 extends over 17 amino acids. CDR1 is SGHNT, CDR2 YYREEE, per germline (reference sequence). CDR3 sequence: CASSLGAGASGANVLTF. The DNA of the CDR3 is TGTGCCAGCAGCTTGGGAGCGGGAGCCTCTGGGGCCAACGTCCTGACTTTC.

The CDR3 protein is CASQVSGSYTQYF. CDR3 DNA: TGTGCCTCCCAAGTTAGCGGGAGCTATACGCAGTATTTT. The V call is TRBV30, the J call TRBJ2-3, with 9 bases lining up with TRBD2. Trimming removed 7 bases from V and 7 bases from J; junction bases left unmatched: 9. The length of the CDR3 is 13 residues. Germline CDR1 and CDR2: GTSNPN and SVGIG (reference sequence).

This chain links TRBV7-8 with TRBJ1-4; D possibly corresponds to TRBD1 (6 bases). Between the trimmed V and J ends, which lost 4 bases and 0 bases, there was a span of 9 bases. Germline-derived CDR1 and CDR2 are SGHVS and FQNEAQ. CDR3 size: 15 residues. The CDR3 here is CASSYNRATNEKLFF. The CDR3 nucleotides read TGTGCCAGCAGCTACAACAGGGCAACTAATGAAAAACTGTTTTTT.

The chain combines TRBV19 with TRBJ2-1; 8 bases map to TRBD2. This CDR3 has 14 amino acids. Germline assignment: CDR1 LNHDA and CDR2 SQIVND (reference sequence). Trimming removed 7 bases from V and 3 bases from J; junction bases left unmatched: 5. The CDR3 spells CASKEAGVYNEQFF. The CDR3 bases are TGTGCCAGTAAGGAAGCGGGGGTCTACAATGAGCAGTTCTTC.

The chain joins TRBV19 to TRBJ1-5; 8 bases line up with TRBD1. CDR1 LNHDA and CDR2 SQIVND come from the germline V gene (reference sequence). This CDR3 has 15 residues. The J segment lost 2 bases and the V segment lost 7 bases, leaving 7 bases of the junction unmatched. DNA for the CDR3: TGTGCCAGTACCACGGACAGGGCGGGCAATCAGCCCCAGCATTTT. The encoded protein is CASTTDRAGNQPQHF.

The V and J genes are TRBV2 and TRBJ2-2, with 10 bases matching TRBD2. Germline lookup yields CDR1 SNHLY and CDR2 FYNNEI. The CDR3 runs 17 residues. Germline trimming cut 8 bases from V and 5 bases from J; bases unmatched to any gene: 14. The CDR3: CASRDLLAGVGTGELFF. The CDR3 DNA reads TGTGCCAGCCGCGACCTTCTAGCGGGAGTTGGTACCGGGGAGCTGTTTTTT.

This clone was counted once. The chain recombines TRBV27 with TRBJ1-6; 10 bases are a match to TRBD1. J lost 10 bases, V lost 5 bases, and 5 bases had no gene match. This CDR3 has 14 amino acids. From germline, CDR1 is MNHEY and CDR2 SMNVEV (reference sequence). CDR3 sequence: CASSRGQGPSPLHF. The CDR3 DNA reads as TGTGCCAGCAGTAGGGGACAGGGGCCCTCACCCCTCCACTTT.

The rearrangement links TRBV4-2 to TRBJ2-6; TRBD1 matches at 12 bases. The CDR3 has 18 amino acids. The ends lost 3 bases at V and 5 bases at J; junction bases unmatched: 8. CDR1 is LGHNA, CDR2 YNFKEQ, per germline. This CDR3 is CASSQVGTGGGRANVLTF. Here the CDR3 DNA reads TGTGCCAGCAGCCAGGTTGGGACAGGGGGCGGAAGGGCCAACGTCCTGACTTTC.

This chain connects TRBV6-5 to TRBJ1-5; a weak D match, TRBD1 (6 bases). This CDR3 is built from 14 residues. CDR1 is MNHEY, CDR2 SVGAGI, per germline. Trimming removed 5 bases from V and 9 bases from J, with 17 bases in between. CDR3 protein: CASSPTGPEGPQHF. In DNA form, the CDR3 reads TGTGCCAGCAGTCCCACAGGGCCGGAAGGGCCCCAGCATTTT.

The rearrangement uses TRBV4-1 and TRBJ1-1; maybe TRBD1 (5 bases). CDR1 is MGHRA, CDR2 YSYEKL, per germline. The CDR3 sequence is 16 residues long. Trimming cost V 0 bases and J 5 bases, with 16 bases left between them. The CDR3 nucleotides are TGCGCCAGCAGCCAAGACTCAACGGGGGGTTGGACTGAAGCTTTCTTT. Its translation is CASSQDSTGGWTEAFF.

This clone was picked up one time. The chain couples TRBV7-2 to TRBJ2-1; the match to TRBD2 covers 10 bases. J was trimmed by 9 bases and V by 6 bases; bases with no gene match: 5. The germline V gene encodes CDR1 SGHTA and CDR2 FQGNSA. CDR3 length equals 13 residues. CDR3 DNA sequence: TGTGCCAGCAGTCCTACTAGCGGGGCTGAGCAGTTCTTC. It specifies CASSPTSGAEQFF. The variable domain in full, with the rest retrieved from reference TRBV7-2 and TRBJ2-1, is GAGVSQSPSNKVTEKGKDVELRCDPISGHTALYWYRQSLGQGLEFLIYFQGNSAPDKSGLPSDRFSAERTGGSVSTLTIQRTQQEDSAVYLCASSPTSGAEQFFGPGTRLTVL.

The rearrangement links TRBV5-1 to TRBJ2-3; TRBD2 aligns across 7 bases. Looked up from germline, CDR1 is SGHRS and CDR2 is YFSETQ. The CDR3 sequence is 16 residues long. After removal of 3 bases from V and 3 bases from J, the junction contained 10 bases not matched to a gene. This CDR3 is CASSSNWGGGTDTQYF. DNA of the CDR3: TGCGCCAGCAGCTCAAACTGGGGGGGAGGAACAGATACGCAGTATTTT.

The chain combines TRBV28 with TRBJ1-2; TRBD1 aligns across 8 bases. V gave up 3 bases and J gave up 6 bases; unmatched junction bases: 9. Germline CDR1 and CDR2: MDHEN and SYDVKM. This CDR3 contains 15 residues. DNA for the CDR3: TGTGCCAGCAGTTTTCCACGCGGACAGGGTGATGGCTACACCTTC. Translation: CASSFPRGQGDGYTF.

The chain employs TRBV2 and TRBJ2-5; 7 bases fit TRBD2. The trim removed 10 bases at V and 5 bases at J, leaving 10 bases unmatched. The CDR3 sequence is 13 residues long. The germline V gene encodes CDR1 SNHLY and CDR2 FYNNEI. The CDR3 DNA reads TGTGCCACCAGACGAACTAGCGAGGAGACCCAGTACTTC. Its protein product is CATRRTSEETQYF.